The clone carrying this TCR beta chain showed up just a few times. Its antigen is undetermined. This specimen belongs to a study of lymphopenia after photon versus proton radiotherapy. Study findings and constraints: After lymphocyte nadir, photon-treated repertoires showed oligoclonal expansion, especially CD8+ Temra.

The assay was immunoSEQ multiplex PCR, and TCRdb's table has in-frame clones only and misses some. Among fewer than 25,000 clones listed, about 83% were seen once. Trimming cost V 0 bases and J 1 base, with 10 bases left between them. This CDR3 is 15 amino acids long. Germline loops: CDR1 SGDLS, CDR2 YYNGEE. The material sequenced was peripheral blood, taken from a patient treated with photon-based radiotherapy. The sequence was collected from a woman aged 45-60 years with pancreatic cancer. The rearrangement joins TRBV9 to TRBJ2-5; D is perhaps TRBD2 (5 bases). The chain's CDR3 is CASSVGEGFQETQYF. CDR3 coding DNA: TGTGCCAGCAGCGTAGGAGAGGGCTTCCAAGAGACCCAGTACTTC.